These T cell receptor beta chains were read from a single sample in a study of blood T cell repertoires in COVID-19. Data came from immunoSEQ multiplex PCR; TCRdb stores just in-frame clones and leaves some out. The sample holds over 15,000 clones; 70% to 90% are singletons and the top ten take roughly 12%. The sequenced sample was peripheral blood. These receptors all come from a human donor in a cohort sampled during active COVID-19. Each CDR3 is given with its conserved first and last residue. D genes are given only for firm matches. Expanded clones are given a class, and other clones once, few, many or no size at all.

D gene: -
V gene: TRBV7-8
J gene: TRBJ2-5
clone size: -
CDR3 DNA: TGTGCCAGCAGCTTAGTACCCGAGGGGGGGGCCGGTGAGACCCAGTACTTC
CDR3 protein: CASSLVPEGGAGETQYF

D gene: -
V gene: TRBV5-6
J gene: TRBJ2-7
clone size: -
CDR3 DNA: TGTGCCAGCAGCTTGACAGGGTACGAGCAGTACTTC
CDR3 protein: CASSLTGYEQYF

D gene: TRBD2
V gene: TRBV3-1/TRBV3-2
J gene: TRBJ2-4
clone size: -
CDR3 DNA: TGTGCCAGCAGCCAAGAGGGACTAGGGAGGGAGAACATTCAGTACTTC
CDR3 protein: CASSQEGLGRENIQYF

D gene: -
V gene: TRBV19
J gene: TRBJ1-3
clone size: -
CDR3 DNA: TGTGCCAGTAGTATAGCCGGGATTGGAAACACCATATATTTT
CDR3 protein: CASSIAGIGNTIYF

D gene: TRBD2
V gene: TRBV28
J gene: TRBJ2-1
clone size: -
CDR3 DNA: TGTGCCAGCAGTTTTCACACCTGGGGGGGTTACAATGAGCAGTTCTTC
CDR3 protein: CASSFHTWGGYNEQFF

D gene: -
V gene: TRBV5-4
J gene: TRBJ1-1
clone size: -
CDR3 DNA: TGTGCCAGCAGCATGACAGCTTACACTGAAGCTTTCTTT
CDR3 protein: CASSMTAYTEAFF

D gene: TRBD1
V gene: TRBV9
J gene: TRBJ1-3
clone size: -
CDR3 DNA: TGTGCCAGCAGCGTGGGGCAGGGGGTCCTCTCTGGAAACACCATATATTTT
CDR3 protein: CASSVGQGVLSGNTIYF

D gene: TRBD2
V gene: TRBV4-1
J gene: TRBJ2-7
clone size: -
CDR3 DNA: TGCGCCAGCAGCCAGCCGGGACTAGCGGGGGTAAAGCAGTACTTC
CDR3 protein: CASSQPGLAGVKQYF

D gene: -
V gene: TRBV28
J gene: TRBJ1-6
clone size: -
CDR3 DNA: TGTGCCAGCAGTTTATTTTCATCGACTACCTGGTCACCCCTCCACTTT
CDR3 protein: CASSLFSSTTWSPLHF

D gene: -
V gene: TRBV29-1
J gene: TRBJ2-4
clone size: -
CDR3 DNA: TGCAGCGTTGTGCAGGGAGGGGGATCGGCCAAAAACATTCAGTACTTC
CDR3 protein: CSVVQGGGSAKNIQYF

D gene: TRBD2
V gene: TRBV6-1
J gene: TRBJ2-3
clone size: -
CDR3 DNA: TGTGCCAGCAGTGAAGTTGGGGGAGGGACGCAGTATTTT
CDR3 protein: CASSEVGGGTQYF

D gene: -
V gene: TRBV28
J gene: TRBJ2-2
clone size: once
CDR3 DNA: TGTGCCAGCAGTGGTACAGGGTACACCGGGGAGCTGTTTTTT
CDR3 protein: CASSGTGYTGELFF

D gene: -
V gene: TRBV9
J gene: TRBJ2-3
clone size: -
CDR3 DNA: TGTGCCAGCAGCGTAGTGGAGGGGCCGCGAGATACGCAGTATTTT
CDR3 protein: CASSVVEGPRDTQYF

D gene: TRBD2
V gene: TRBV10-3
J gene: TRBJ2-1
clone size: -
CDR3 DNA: TGTGCCATCACGGGGGGGCTGGGCAATGAGCAGTTCTTC
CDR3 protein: CAITGGLGNEQFF

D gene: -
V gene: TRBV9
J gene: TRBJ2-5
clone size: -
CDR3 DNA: TGTGCCAGCAACTCGGGGGGGACAGAAAGACACCAAGAGACCCAGTACTTC
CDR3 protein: CASNSGGTERHQETQYF

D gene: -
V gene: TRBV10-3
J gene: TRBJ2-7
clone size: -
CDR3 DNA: TGTGCCATCAGTGGGGGGCAGAGCTCCTACGAGCAGTACTTC
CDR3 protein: CAISGGQSSYEQYF

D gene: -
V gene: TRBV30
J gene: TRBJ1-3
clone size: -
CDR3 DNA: TGTGCCTGGAGTCCGGGTCCATCCGGAAACACCATATATTTT
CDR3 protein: CAWSPGPSGNTIYF

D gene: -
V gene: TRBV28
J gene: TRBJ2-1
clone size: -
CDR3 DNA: TGTGCCAGCAGTTCCGTCTTCTTGGGACTCCTCAATGAGCAGTTCTTC
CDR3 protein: CASSSVFLGLLNEQFF

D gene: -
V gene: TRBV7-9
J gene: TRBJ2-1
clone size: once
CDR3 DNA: TGTGCCAGCACTCGTCTGGGGGGAGGAGAATTGCAGTTCTTC
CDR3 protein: CASTRLGGGELQFF

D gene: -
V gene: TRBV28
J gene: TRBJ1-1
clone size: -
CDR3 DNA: TGTGCCAGCAGTCCCAGTACTGAAGCTTTCTTT
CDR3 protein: CASSPSTEAFF

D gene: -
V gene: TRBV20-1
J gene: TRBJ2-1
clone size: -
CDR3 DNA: TGCAGTGCTAGTTATAGGGGGGGGCGGCAGTTCTTC
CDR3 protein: CSASYRGGRQFF

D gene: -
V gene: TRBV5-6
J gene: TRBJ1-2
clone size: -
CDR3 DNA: TGTGCCAGCAGTTTCGACACGGAAGCTAACTATGGCTACACCTTC
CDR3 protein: CASSFDTEANYGYTF

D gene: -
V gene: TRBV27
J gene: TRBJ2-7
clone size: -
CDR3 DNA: TGTGCCAGCAGTTTATCAACAGAGACCTACGAGCAGTACTTC
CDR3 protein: CASSLSTETYEQYF

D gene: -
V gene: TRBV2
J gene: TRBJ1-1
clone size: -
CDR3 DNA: TGTGCCAGCAGTGTGCGGATTATGAACACTGAAGCTTTCTTT
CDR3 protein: CASSVRIMNTEAFF

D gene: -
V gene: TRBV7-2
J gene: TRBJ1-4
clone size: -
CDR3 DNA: TGTGCCAGCAGCTTAGGGAGGGCAGGGTGGACTAATGAAAAACTGTTTTTT
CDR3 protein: CASSLGRAGWTNEKLFF

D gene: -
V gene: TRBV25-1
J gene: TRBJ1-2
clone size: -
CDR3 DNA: TGTGCCAGCAGTGACACCGGGACTTTATATTACTATGGCTACACCTTC
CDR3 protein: CASSDTGTLYYYGYTF

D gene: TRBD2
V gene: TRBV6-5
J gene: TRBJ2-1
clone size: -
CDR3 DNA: TGTGCCAGCAGAACTAGCGGAGGCTACAATGAGCAGTTCTTC
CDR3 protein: CASRTSGGYNEQFF

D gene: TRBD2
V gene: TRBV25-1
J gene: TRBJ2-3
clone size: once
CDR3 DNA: TGTGCCAGCAGTCCTGGGGGGGTTGATACGCAGTATTTT
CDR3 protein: CASSPGGVDTQYF